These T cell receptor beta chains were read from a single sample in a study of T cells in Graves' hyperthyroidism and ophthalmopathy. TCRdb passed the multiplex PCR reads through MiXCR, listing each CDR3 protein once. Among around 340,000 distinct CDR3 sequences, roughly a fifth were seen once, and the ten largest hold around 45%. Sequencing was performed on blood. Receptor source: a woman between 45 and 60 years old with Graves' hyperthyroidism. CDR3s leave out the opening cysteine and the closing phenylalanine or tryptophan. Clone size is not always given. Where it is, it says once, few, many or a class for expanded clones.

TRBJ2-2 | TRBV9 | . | ASSVVRGGTGELF
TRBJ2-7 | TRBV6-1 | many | ASSSPSVSSYEQY
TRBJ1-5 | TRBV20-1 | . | SARSRLDNQPQH
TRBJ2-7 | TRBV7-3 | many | ASSPDGHEQY
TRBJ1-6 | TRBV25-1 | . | ASSQRSAGTGNSPLH
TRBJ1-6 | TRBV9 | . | ASSASESGITPLH
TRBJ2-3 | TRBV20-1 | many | SASRIAGHTDTQY
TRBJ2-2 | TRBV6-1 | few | ASTRTVNTGELF
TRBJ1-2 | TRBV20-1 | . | SARAGGGYGYT
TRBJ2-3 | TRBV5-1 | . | ASSSGQETDTQY
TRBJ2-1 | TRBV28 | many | ASKTQGNNEQF
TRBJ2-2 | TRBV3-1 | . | ASSHRGHAGELF
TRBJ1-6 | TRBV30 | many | AWRGDSTSPLH
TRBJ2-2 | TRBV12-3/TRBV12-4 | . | ASSPPGLAGTNTGELF
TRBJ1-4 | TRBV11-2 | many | ASSEVRREKLF
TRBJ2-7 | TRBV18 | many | ASSPTGNFYEQY
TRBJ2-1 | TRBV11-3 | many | ASSMRGGSYNEQF
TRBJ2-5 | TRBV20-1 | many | SARMDLGTSGSKTQY
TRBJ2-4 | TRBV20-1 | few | SASGDRGKDIQY
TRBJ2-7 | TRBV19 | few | ASSISLGYEQY
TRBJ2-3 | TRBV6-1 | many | ASRRTGDTDTQY
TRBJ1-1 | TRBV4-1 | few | ASSQVMTENTEAF
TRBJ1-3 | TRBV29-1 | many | SAVGQGSGNTIY
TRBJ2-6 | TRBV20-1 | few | SARGDKANVLT
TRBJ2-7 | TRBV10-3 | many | AISGTGGRQEQY